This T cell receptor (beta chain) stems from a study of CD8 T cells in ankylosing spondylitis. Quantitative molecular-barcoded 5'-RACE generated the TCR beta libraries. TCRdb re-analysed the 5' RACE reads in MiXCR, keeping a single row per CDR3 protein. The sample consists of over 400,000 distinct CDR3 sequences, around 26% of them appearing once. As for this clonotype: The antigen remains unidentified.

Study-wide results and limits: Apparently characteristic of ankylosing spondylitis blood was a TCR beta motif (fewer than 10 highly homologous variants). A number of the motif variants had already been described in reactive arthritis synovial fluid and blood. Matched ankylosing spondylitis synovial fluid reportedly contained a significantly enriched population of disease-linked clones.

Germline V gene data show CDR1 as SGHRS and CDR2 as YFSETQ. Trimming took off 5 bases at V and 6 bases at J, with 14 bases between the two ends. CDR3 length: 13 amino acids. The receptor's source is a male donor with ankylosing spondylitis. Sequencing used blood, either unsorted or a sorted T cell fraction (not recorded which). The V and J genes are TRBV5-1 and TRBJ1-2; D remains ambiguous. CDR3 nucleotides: TGCGCCAGCAGTACGAGAGAGAGAGATGGCTACACCTTC. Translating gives CASSTRERDGYTF.